The 2 T cell receptor beta chains below come from one sample, sequenced in a study of T cell changes during pregnancy in multiple sclerosis. The assay was immunoSEQ multiplex PCR, and TCRdb's table has in-frame clones only and misses some. The repertoire holds 50,000 to 60,000 clones, roughly nine tenths seen once, with 0.76% in the top ten. Sequences were derived from CD4+ T cells from peripheral blood mononuclear cells, sampled in the first trimester of pregnancy. These receptors all come from a female donor with multiple sclerosis, enrolled in a pregnancy study.

This chain uses TRBV5-8 with TRBJ1-2; 10 positions match TRBD1. The length of the CDR3 is 15 residues. CDR1 is SGHTS, CDR2 YDEGEE, per germline. V was clipped by 4 bases and J by 4 bases; unmatched bases: 7. CDR3 DNA sequence: TGTGCCAGCAGCACCGGACAGGGGGTGTCCTATGGCTACACCTTC. It is translated as CASSTGQGVSYGYTF. The whole variable domain, filled in from reference TRBV5-8 and TRBJ1-2, reads EAGVTQSPTHLIKTRGQQATLRCSPISGHTSVYWYQQALGLGLQFLLWYDEGEERNRGNFPPRFSGRQFPNYSSELNVNALELEDSALYLCASSTGQGVSYGYTFGSGTRLTVV.

This chain uses TRBV7-2 with TRBJ1-1; a possible D gene is TRBD1 (5 bases). Germline-derived CDR1 and CDR2 are SGHTA and FQGNSA. CDR3 length equals 15 residues. With 2 bases removed from V and 0 bases from J, the gap between germline ends came to 10 bases. Here the CDR3 reads CASSLMGQMNTEAFF. The CDR3 coding sequence is TGTGCCAGCAGCTTAATGGGGCAGATGAACACTGAAGCTTTCTTT.